The clone carrying this TCR beta chain was seen a single time. The primer mix had 60 Vbeta and 13 Jbeta primers. Sequencing used immunoSEQ multiplex PCR; TCRdb keeps in-frame clones, though not all of them. The profile shows about 130,000 clones, approximately 68% of them singletons. This sample stems from a study of cytomegalovirus exposure and HLA in healthy donors. The CDR3 has 14 residues. Germline CDR1 is SGHRS and CDR2 is YFSETQ. Trimming removed 1 base at V and 1 base at J, with 9 bases between. The sequence derives from a man aged 30-40 years in good health and CMV-seropositive. The sample consisted of PBMCs. This chain joins TRBV5-1 and TRBJ2-7, with a possible D match to TRBD2 (5 bases). DNA for the CDR3: TGCGCCAGCAGCTTGATCCCGGGGTCCTACGAGCAGTACTTC. It is translated as CASSLIPGSYEQYF.